This T cell receptor (beta chain) comes out of a study of Ad26.COV2.S vaccination and SARS-CoV-2 variants (dated by TCRdb to 2020 to 2023). Looking at the study overall: Donors in the vaccine arm were drawn from COV1001, a multicentre, randomized, double-blind, placebo-controlled phase I-IIa trial testing Ad26.COV2.S in healthy adults. Dosing of Ad26.COV2.S was intramuscular, at either 5x10^10 or 1x10^11 viral particles, delivered as one shot or as two shots spaced 56 days apart. TCRbeta repertoire sequencing served as the tool for gauging how specific and how broad the SARS-CoV-2-reactive T cell receptors were following Ad26.COV2.S vaccination. The TCR-sequenced set comprised around 30 samples: approximately 19 Ad26.COV2.S vaccine recipients, 5 placebo recipients and 8 SARS-CoV-2 convalescent individuals. Trial participants were randomized into five groups of five: low-dose or high-dose Ad26.COV2.S given once or twice, or placebo on both occasions. Blinding of investigators to trial group allocation was maintained during experiments and outcome assessment.

Points the paper makes about the study in general: The study was not powered to compare responses between vaccine doses or regimens. Spike-specific TCR breadth was higher in Ad26.COV2.S recipients than in placebo recipients (P = 0.0014). It was noted by the authors that total T cell responses may have been underestimated by the TCR breadth and depth analyses. Comparable non-spike TCR breadth was observed between vaccine and placebo recipients, consistent with only spike being contained in the vaccine. Substantial breadth of spike-specific CD8+ and CD4+ T cell responses was reported after vaccination.

TCRbeta CDR3 regions were sequenced with the immunoSEQ Assay. After extraction, genomic DNA underwent amplification by bias-controlled multiplex PCR, followed by high-throughput sequencing. For the original study's pipeline: To quantify the absolute abundance of every unique TCRbeta CDR3 region, sequences were collapsed and filtered. Usable DNA was measured by amplifying reference genes present in all nucleated cells, and TCRbeta template counts were normalized to that usable DNA to estimate T cell fraction. Repertoire TCRs were annotated as SARS-CoV-2-specific when V gene, CDR3 amino acid sequence and J gene were exactly matched to a known reactive TCR set. MIRA supplied the reference SARS-CoV-2 TCR set, which was filtered for enrichment in COVID-19-positive ImmuneCODE repertoires so that public or cross-reactive TCRs were removed. Based on the MIRA antigens, annotated TCRs were further analysed at the level of specific ORF or position within ORF. Breadth was defined as the number of annotated unique rearrangements divided by the total number of unique productive rearrangements, and depth was defined as the summed frequency of the annotated unique rearrangements. Group comparisons of TCR breadth used two-sided Wilcoxon rank-sum tests. TCRdb stores this immuneACCESS table with in-frame sequences only. Part of the clones is absent; in the studies checked, under half of the shortfall reflects unresolved V genes, and no reason is known for the rest. From that table come the V and J calls and clone size; the DNA was used to work out D and trimming. For this sample there are 450,000 to 550,000 clones; roughly 89% appear just once. The ten top clones hold around 2.6% of the sample.

What this sample's treatment or condition label stands for: over 15 received Ad26.COV2.S at low or high dose, single or two shots; 5 received placebo; per-sample allocation not given. Repertoires of vaccine and placebo recipients were sequenced from samples collected on day 63 after the first injection. In Cohort 1b, more than 20 adults aged 18-55 years were enrolled at a single site in Boston, USA, between 29 July and 7 August 2020. Ad26.COV2.S consisted of a replication-incompetent adenovirus type 26 vector by which a prefusion-stabilized SARS-CoV-2 spike protein from the original Wuhan strain was expressed. The CDR3 runs 14 amino acids, cysteine and phenylalanine included. Left in the record is the CDR3 DNA by itself, 42 bases read in frame from the first base. After removal of 6 bases from V and 5 bases from J, the junction retains 9 bases not matched to a gene. CDR1 and CDR2 were assigned from the germline V gene as MNHEY and SVGAGI.

For this clone: Its antigen is still unknown. There are no base qualities to consult, and no much larger clone falls within one base.

This clonotype was obtained from a person aged 18-65 years who received the Ad26.COV2.S COVID-19 vaccine or a placebo. The chain couples TRBV6-5 to TRBJ2-5, with 7 central nucleotides matching TRBD2. The input for sequencing was peripheral blood, taken in a trial of Ad26.COV2.S vaccine versus placebo. The CDR3 here reads CASRNSGSVETQYF. The sequenced DNA: TGTGCCAGCAGGAATAGCGGGTCCGTGGAGACCCAGTACTTC.